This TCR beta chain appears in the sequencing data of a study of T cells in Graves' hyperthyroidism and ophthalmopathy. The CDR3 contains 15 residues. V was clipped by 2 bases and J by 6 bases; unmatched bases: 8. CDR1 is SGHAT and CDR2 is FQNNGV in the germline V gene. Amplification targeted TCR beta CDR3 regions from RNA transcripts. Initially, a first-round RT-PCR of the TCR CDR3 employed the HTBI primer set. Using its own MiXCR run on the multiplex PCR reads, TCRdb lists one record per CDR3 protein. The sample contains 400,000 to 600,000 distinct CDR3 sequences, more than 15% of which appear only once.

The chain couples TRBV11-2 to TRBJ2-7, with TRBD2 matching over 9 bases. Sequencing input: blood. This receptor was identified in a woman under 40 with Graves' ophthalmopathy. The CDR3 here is CASSLIGLALSEQYF. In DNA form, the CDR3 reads TGTGCCAGCAGCTTAATAGGACTAGCGTTGAGCGAGCAGTACTTC. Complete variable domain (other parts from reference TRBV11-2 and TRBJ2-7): EAGVAQSPRYKIIEKRQSVAFWCNPISGHATLYWYQQILGQGPKLLIQFQNNGVVDDSQLPKDRFSAERLKGVDSTLKIQPAKLEDSAVYLCASSLIGLALSEQYFGPGTRLTVT.